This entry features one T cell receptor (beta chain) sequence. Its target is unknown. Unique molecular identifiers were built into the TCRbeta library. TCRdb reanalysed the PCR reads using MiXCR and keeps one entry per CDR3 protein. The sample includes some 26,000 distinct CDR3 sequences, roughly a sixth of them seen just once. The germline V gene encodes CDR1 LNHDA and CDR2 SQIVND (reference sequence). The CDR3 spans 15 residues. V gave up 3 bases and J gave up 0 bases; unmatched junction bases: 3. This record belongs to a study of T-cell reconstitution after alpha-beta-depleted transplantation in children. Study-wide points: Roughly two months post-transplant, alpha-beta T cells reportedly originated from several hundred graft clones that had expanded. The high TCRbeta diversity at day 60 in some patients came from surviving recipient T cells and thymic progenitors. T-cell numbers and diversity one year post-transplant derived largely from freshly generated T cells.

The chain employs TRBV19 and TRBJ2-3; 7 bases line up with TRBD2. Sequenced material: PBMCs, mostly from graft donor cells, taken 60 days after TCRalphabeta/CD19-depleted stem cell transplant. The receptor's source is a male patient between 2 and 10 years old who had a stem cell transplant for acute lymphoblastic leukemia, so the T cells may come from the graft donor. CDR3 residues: CASSIGRESTDTQYF. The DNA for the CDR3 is TGTGCCAGTAGTATTGGGCGGGAGAGCACAGATACGCAGTATTTT.